Below are 32 T cell receptor beta chains sequenced from a single sample in a study of blood T cell repertoires in COVID-19. The method was immunoSEQ multiplex PCR; TCRdb's version includes in-frame clones alone and lacks a portion of them. There are 250,000 to 400,000 clones in the sample; about nine tenths occur only once, and under 3% lies in the top ten. The sequenced sample was peripheral blood. The receptors were gathered from a young woman with COVID-19, enrolled during active disease.

The CDR3 reads CASSNGLAGGYNEQFF. DNA for the CDR3: TGTGCCAGCAGCAACGGACTAGCGGGAGGGTACAATGAGCAGTTCTTC. J is TRBJ2-1 and V is TRBV5-4, with 15 bases matching TRBD2. V trimming: 4 bases; J trimming: 4 bases; junction bases outside the gene matches: 3. Per the germline V gene, CDR1 is SGHNT and CDR2 is YYREEE (reference sequence). This CDR3 comprises 16 residues.

V gene TRBV19 combines with J gene TRBJ2-5; D gene uncertain. Germline V lookup: CDR1 LNHDA, CDR2 SQIVND (reference sequence). V was pared by 5 bases and J by 5 bases, with 18 bases between. The CDR3 contains 15 residues. The CDR3 reads CASSPRPSAEETQYF. CDR3 nucleotides: TGTGCCAGTAGTCCCCGCCCCAGTGCGGAGGAGACCCAGTACTTC.

The chain uses TRBV11-2 and TRBJ1-3; D remains unclear. Germline values: CDR1 SGHAT, CDR2 FQNNGV. There are 15 residues in the CDR3. V was trimmed by 5 bases and J by 0 bases, leaving 11 bases between them. The CDR3 region is CASSPRRDSGNTIYF. CDR3 coding DNA: TGTGCCAGCAGCCCCCGGAGGGACTCTGGAAACACCATATATTTT. Full variable domain (missing parts from reference TRBV11-2 and TRBJ1-3): EAGVAQSPRYKIIEKRQSVAFWCNPISGHATLYWYQQILGQGPKLLIQFQNNGVVDDSQLPKDRFSAERLKGVDSTLKIQPAKLEDSAVYLCASSPRRDSGNTIYFGEGSWLTVV.

CDR3 in DNA: TGTGCCAGCAGCTTAGAATACGGGGGTCCTAATGAAAAACTGTTTTTT. Encoded protein: CASSLEYGGPNEKLFF. This chain links TRBV7-8 with TRBJ1-4, with a possible D match to TRBD1 (5 bases). Germline V gene lookup returns CDR1 SGHVS and CDR2 FQNEAQ. Trimming removed 1 base from V and 3 bases from J, with 12 bases in between. CDR3 length: 16 amino acids.

This clone was counted a single time. The rearrangement uses TRBV15 and TRBJ2-1; TRBD2 aligns across 13 bases. CDR3 length: 16 amino acids. CDR1 is LNHNV, CDR2 YYDKDF, per germline (reference sequence). Germline trimming cut 0 bases from V and 7 bases from J; bases unmatched to any gene: 3. CDR3 sequence: CATSRDRLAGGNEQFF. CDR3 bases: TGTGCCACCAGCAGAGATCGACTAGCGGGAGGTAATGAGCAGTTCTTC.

The rearrangement links TRBV18 to TRBJ2-5, with 8 nucleotides matching TRBD1. The V segment lost 4 bases and the J segment 5 bases; nucleotides outside the gene matches: 12. The CDR3 runs to 16 residues. Germline V gives CDR1 KGHSH, CDR2 LQKENI. The CDR3 DNA reads as TGTGCCAGCTCACTCGGACAGGGTCAGCAGGCTGAGACCCAGTACTTC. It codes for CASSLGQGQQAETQYF.

The J gene is TRBJ1-5, the V gene TRBV18; 9 nucleotides agree with TRBD1. The CDR3 extends over 16 amino acids. The germline V gene encodes CDR1 KGHSH and CDR2 LQKENI. Germline trimming cut 2 bases from V and 8 bases from J; bases unmatched to any gene: 10. CDR3 nucleotide sequence: TGTGCCAGCTCACCAGGGGGACGGAGGACAGGGGAGCCCCAGCATTTT. Protein sequence: CASSPGGRRTGEPQHF.

This chain connects TRBV15 to TRBJ2-7; D call uncertain. The V end was cut by 0 bases, the J end by 6 bases, with 15 bases between. Germline V gene data show CDR1 as LNHNV and CDR2 as YYDKDF (reference sequence). The CDR3 length is 15 residues. CDR3 loop: CATSRDKTPGAEQYF. CDR3 sequence (DNA): TGTGCCACCAGCAGAGATAAAACGCCCGGAGCCGAGCAGTACTTC.

This clone has more than one count but fewer than ten. The V call is TRBV28, the J call TRBJ1-5; TRBD1 is a possible D gene (5 bases). V was shortened by 5 bases and J by 0 bases, with 17 bases between the two germline ends. The length of the CDR3 is 17 residues. Germline CDR1 MDHEN, CDR2 SYDVKM. The CDR3 bases are TGTGCCAGCAGTCCCCCCCGGGGACTCCATAGCAATCAGCCCCAGCATTTT. Protein sequence: CASSPPRGLHSNQPQHF.

The CDR3 loop is CASSIRVPNTEAFF. The DNA for the CDR3 is TGTGCCAGTAGTATCAGGGTGCCGAACACTGAAGCTTTCTTT. J is TRBJ1-1 and V is TRBV19; the D gene is possibly TRBD1 (5 bases). The ends were cut back, 3 bases at V and 1 base at J, with 9 bases in the middle. Germline lookup yields CDR1 LNHDA and CDR2 SQIVND (reference sequence). CDR3 length: 14 residues.

V and J are TRBV18 and TRBJ1-6, with TRBD1 identical over 8 bases. The CDR3 is 15 amino acids. Losses at the gene ends were 1 base for V and 8 bases for J; bases not matched to a gene: 4. CDR1 is KGHSH, CDR2 LQKENI, per germline. The DNA of the CDR3 is TGTGCCAGCTCACCACTAGGACAGGGTGATTCACCCCTCCACTTT. Its translation is CASSPLGQGDSPLHF.

Notes on this clone: Mismatch with germline at one junction end may stem from a read error. V and J are TRBV5-6 and TRBJ2-1, with D unclear. The CDR3 runs to 11 residues. Germline assignment: CDR1 SGHDT and CDR2 YYEEEE. Written as DNA, the CDR3 is TGTGCCAGCAGCTTGGGATCTAATTTGATCTTC. The encoded protein is CASSLGSNLIF.

The genes are TRBV3-1 (or the pseudogene TRBV3-2) and TRBJ1-1, with 7 bases matching TRBD1. Germline lookup yields CDR1 LGHDT and CDR2 YNNKEL (reference sequence). There are 14 residues in the CDR3. The trim removed 2 bases at V and 5 bases at J, leaving 5 bases unmatched. CDR3 bases: TGTGCCAGCAGCCAACGGACAGGCGAAACTGAAGCTTTCTTT. Translated, it gives CASSQRTGETEAFF.

The chain is built from TRBV5-1 and TRBJ1-6, with 8 nucleotides matching TRBD1. After removal of 4 bases from V and 8 bases from J, the junction contained 8 bases not matched to a gene. CDR3 size: 15 residues. Germline CDR1 reads SGHRS; CDR2 reads YFSETQ. The CDR3 region has the DNA TGCGCCAGCAGCCCGGGGACAGGTGGCCATTCACCCCTCCACTTT. It specifies CASSPGTGGHSPLHF.

The chain recombines TRBV19 with TRBJ2-3; 8 positions match TRBD1. The CDR3 spans 16 residues. Germline CDR1 and CDR2: LNHDA and SQIVND (reference sequence). V dropped 0 bases and J dropped 4; count of bases not matched to a gene: 6. CDR3 DNA: TGTGCCAGTAGTATAGATGGACAGGGTGTCGCAGATACGCAGTATTTT. Translated, it gives CASSIDGQGVADTQYF.

The chain couples TRBV29-1 to TRBJ1-2, with D perhaps matching TRBD1 (5 bases). The CDR3 spans 13 residues. Germline CDR1 reads SQVTM; CDR2 reads ANQGSEA. Trimming removed 0 bases at V and 0 bases at J, with 5 bases between. CDR3 region: CSVEETANYGYTF. The CDR3 nucleotides are TGCAGCGTTGAAGAGACAGCTAACTATGGCTACACCTTC.

This clone was seen more than once but under ten times. The rearrangement uses TRBV19 and TRBJ1-2; 9 bases map to TRBD1. Looked up from germline, CDR1 is LNHDA and CDR2 is SQIVND (reference sequence). This CDR3 region has 14 residues. Unmatched junction bases numbered 5, after V lost 5 bases and J lost 4 bases. CDR3 sequence reads: CASSPTGGSYGYTF. CDR3 DNA: TGTGCCAGTAGTCCAACAGGGGGCTCCTATGGCTACACCTTC.

V is TRBV19 and J is TRBJ1-1; no definite D call. Trimming stripped 3 bases from V and 5 bases from J, with 10 bases between. From germline, CDR1 is LNHDA and CDR2 SQIVND (reference sequence). CDR3 size: 13 residues. This CDR3 reads CASSIGRRTEAFF. CDR3 bases: TGTGCCAGTAGTATTGGGCGAAGGACTGAAGCTTTCTTT.

The chain has TRBV10-3 and TRBJ1-1; D may be TRBD1 (5 bases). The germline V and J ends were trimmed by 4 bases and 8 bases, with 14 bases remaining between them. Germline V CDR1 and CDR2: ENHRY, SYGVKD. The CDR3 contains 13 residues. CDR3 sequence: CAISGGEGMEAFF. In DNA form, the CDR3 reads TGTGCCATCAGTGGGGGGGAGGGAATGGAAGCTTTCTTT.

The chain carries TRBV6-5 and TRBJ1-3, with unresolved D. The CDR3 consists of 15 residues. Germline V gene data show CDR1 as MNHEY and CDR2 as SVGAGI. Trimming pared 0 bases from V and 2 bases from J, leaving 8 bases between. CDR3: CASSYSERAGNTIYF. CDR3 in DNA: TGTGCCAGCAGTTACTCGGAGAGAGCTGGAAACACCATATATTTT.

The rearrangement uses TRBV5-1 and TRBJ1-4; 7 nucleotides line up with TRBD1. CDR1 and CDR2 (germline): SGHRS, YFSETQ. The CDR3 is made up of 16 amino acids. The junction had 6 bases not matched to a gene; V was cut back by 4 bases and J by 0 bases. The CDR3 DNA sequence: TGCGCCAGCAGCCTGACAGGGACGGCAACTAATGAAAAACTGTTTTTT. This codes for CASSLTGTATNEKLFF.

The chain combines TRBV15 with TRBJ2-2; 9 nucleotides align to TRBD2. Germline V lookup: CDR1 LNHNV, CDR2 YYDKDF (reference sequence). J was trimmed by 4 bases and V by 6 bases; bases with no gene match: 12. The CDR3 has 17 amino acids. In DNA, the CDR3 is TGTGCCACCAGACCGGGACTAGCTATTCGAGCCACCGGGGAGCTGTTTTTT. Encoded protein: CATRPGLAIRATGELFF.

V is TRBV3-1 (or the pseudogene TRBV3-2) and J is TRBJ1-2; D is ambiguous. Between the trimmed V and J ends, which lost 4 bases and 2 bases, there was a span of 8 bases. The CDR3 loop spans 13 amino acids. Per the germline V gene, CDR1 is LGHDT and CDR2 is YNNKEL (reference sequence). The CDR3 DNA is TGTGCCAGCAGCCGGGAGGTAAACTATGGCTACACCTTC. This codes for CASSREVNYGYTF.

The J gene is TRBJ2-5, the V gene TRBV5-1; 7 nucleotides agree with TRBD2. This CDR3 is built from 14 residues. From germline, CDR1 is SGHRS and CDR2 YFSETQ. V trimming: 4 bases; J trimming: 7 bases; junction bases outside the gene matches: 10. CDR3 sequence reads: CASSTIAGGGTQYF. In nucleotides, the CDR3 is TGCGCCAGCAGCACAATAGCGGGCGGAGGGACCCAGTACTTC.

V and J are TRBV6-5 and TRBJ1-5; 7 bases align to TRBD1. CDR1 and CDR2 (germline): MNHEY, SVGAGI. The J segment lost 7 bases and the V segment lost 5 bases, leaving 8 bases of the junction unmatched. CDR3 length: 14 amino acids. CDR3 bases: TGTGCCAGCAGTCACGACAGGGAAGGACAGCCCCAGCATTTT. It yields the protein CASSHDREGQPQHF.

The chain joins TRBV5-8 to TRBJ2-7; TRBD2 matches 11 bases. Germline loops: CDR1 SGHTS, CDR2 YDEGEE. The CDR3 has 14 amino acids. V dropped 5 bases and J dropped 2; count of bases not matched to a gene: 3. The CDR3 DNA sequence: TGTGCCAGCAGACTGACTAGCGGGACCTACGAGCAGTACTTC. Protein: CASRLTSGTYEQYF.

The chain links TRBV6-5 to TRBJ1-5; no clear D gene. The CDR3 sequence is 14 residues long. Germline values: CDR1 MNHEY, CDR2 SVGAGI. Deletions cut 5 bases from V and 7 bases from J, with 15 bases between. The CDR3 nucleotides are TGTGCCAGCAGTCAAATCTCAACAGACCAGCCCCAGCATTTT. It specifies CASSQISTDQPQHF.

The chain joins TRBV7-9 to TRBJ1-4; maybe TRBD1 (5 bases). The germline gives CDR1 SEHNR, CDR2 FQNEAQ (reference sequence). V was trimmed by 5 bases and J by 5 bases, leaving 9 bases between them. The CDR3 extends over 13 amino acids. The CDR3 DNA follows: TGTGCCAGCAGCCGCGGGGGGAATGAAAAACTGTTTTTT. This gives the protein CASSRGGNEKLFF.

This clone was recorded only once. The rearrangement uses TRBV6-5 and TRBJ2-1; TRBD1 matches 9 bases. With V trimmed by 6 bases and J by 4 bases, 7 bases remained unmatched. Germline values: CDR1 MNHEY, CDR2 SVGAGI. This CDR3 is built from 15 residues. CDR3 coding DNA: TGTGCCAGCAGCCTCAGGACAGGGGTATACAATGAGCAGTTCTTC. Its translation is CASSLRTGVYNEQFF.

The chain uses TRBV15 and TRBJ2-5; 8 nucleotides line up with TRBD2. Per germline, CDR1 LNHNV and CDR2 YYDKDF (reference sequence). The CDR3 totals 15 residues. V lost 9 bases to trimming and J lost 4 bases; unmatched junction nucleotides: 13. CDR3 sequence: CATTTPGGGAETQYF. DNA of the CDR3: TGTGCCACTACTACCCCGGGGGGGGGCGCAGAGACCCAGTACTTC.

This clone was seen only once. This chain joins TRBV19 and TRBJ2-7; D might be TRBD1 (8 bases). V dropped 7 bases and J dropped 2 bases, with 15 bases sitting between them. Germline V gives CDR1 LNHDA, CDR2 SQIVND (reference sequence). The CDR3 has 14 amino acids. The DNA of the CDR3 is TGTGCCAGTATGGGAGGGGACAGGCCCTACGAGCAGTACTTC. The encoded protein is CASMGGDRPYEQYF.

The V gene is TRBV5-1, the J gene TRBJ1-1; 8 bases line up with TRBD1. Trimming removed 0 bases from V and 5 bases from J; junction bases left unmatched: 6. Germline V gene sequence: CDR1 SGHRS, CDR2 YFSETQ. The CDR3 has 15 residues. CDR3 coding DNA: TGCGCCAGCAGCTTGGCCTCCGGGACAGGTACTGAAGCTTTCTTT. Encoded protein: CASSLASGTGTEAFF.